The rows below give T cell receptor beta chains drawn from one sample of a study of T cell responses to AZD1222 COVID-19 vaccine. Libraries were prepared by immunoSEQ multiplex PCR; TCRdb keeps only in-frame clonotypes and omits some of them. This repertoire shows about 110,000 clones, approximately 88% found once; its top ten account for 6% to 7%. This material consisted of peripheral blood, taken on day 0 of AZD1222 vaccination. The receptor set was obtained from an adult in good health. Each CDR3 is given with its conserved first and last residue. The D gene is left open where the match is weak. Where a row states a size, it is once, few, many or the class of an expanded clone; other rows omit it.

TRBV28	TRBJ2-7	TRBD2	-	TGTGCCAGCAGTACCCGGCTAGCGGGAGTATCCTACGAGCAGTACTTC	CASSTRLAGVSYEQYF
TRBV18	TRBJ1-1	TRBD1	-	TGTGCCAGCTCACCGGTCCCCCGGACAGGGAGCCGGAACACTGAAGCTTTCTTT	CASSPVPRTGSRNTEAFF
TRBV28	TRBJ2-5	-	-	TGTGCCAGCATGCTTCAAGAGACCCAGTACTTC	CASMLQETQYF
TRBV6-2/TRBV6-3	TRBJ1-5	-	few	TGTGCCAGCAGTTTGACCGGGTCCCCCAATCAGCCCCAGCATTTT	CASSLTGSPNQPQHF
TRBV5-5	TRBJ1-5	-	-	TGTGCCAGCAGCCCCGGGCCAAATAGCAATCAGCCCCAGCATTTT	CASSPGPNSNQPQHF
TRBV28	TRBJ1-5	TRBD1	-	TGTGCCAGCATTAACCCTGAGGGGATACAGGGGTTTAGGGGCAATAGCAATCAGCCCCAGCATTTT	CASINPEGIQGFRGNSNQPQHF
TRBV27	TRBJ1-4	-	-	TGTGCCAGCAGTTTATTGGGGGTCGGAGGGGGTGAAAAACTGTTTTTT	CASSLLGVGGGEKLFF
TRBV5-1	TRBJ2-2	TRBD2	-	TGCGCCAGCAGCTTGTCTCTAGCGGGAGCCGGGGAGCTGTTTTTT	CASSLSLAGAGELFF
TRBV28	TRBJ1-6	TRBD1	-	TGTGCCAGCAGTCGCGGACAGGTGTTGGTTTCACCCCTCCACTTT	CASSRGQVLVSPLHF
TRBV29-1	TRBJ2-7	TRBD2	-	TGCAGCGTTGGCCCCCTAGCGGGAGAGACGTACGAGCAGTACTTC	CSVGPLAGETYEQYF
TRBV5-1	TRBJ1-1	-	once	TGCGCCAGCAGCTATCAGGGTTCCATGAACACTGAAGCTTTCTTT	CASSYQGSMNTEAFF
TRBV6-4	TRBJ2-7	TRBD1	-	TGTGCCAGCAGAAAAGAACAGGGGGCTTCCTACGAGCAGTACTTC	CASRKEQGASYEQYF
TRBV7-9	TRBJ1-1	-	-	TGTGCCAGCACCTCCGGACACCTCCTGATTGGAGCTTTCTTT	CASTSGHLLIGAFF
TRBV13	TRBJ2-3	TRBD2	-	TGTGCCAGCAGCTTGTTGGCGGGAGGACCAGATACGCAGTATTTT	CASSLLAGGPDTQYF
TRBV29-1	TRBJ1-1	TRBD1	-	TGCAGCGCTGGGGACAGGGCGGGCAACTTGAACACTGAAGCTTTCTTT	CSAGDRAGNLNTEAFF
TRBV30	TRBJ2-1	TRBD1	-	TGTGCCTGGAGCCTACCCCGGGACAGGGGAAATGAGCAGTTCTTC	CAWSLPRDRGNEQFF
TRBV11-2	TRBJ1-3	-	once	TGTGCCAGCAGCCCGGGACAACCGAACACCATATATTTT	CASSPGQPNTIYF
TRBV28	TRBJ2-7	TRBD2	-	TGTGCCAGCAGCACCCCCCTAGCGGGAAGGTACGAGCAGTACTTC	CASSTPLAGRYEQYF
TRBV6-2/TRBV6-3	TRBJ2-3	TRBD2	-	TGTGCCAGCAGTTACGTTCTAGCGGGAAGACTCACGCTTAACACAGATACGCAGTATTTT	CASSYVLAGRLTLNTDTQYF
TRBV28	TRBJ2-3	TRBD2	-	TGTGCCAGCAGTCCGCTAGCGGGATTTTTACTCACAGATACGCAGTATTTT	CASSPLAGFLLTDTQYF
TRBV25-1	TRBJ1-2	-	-	TGTGCCAGCAGTGGACCGGGACTGAAGGTAGCTGGCTACACCTTC	CASSGPGLKVAGYTF
TRBV7-9	TRBJ1-5	TRBD1	-	TGTGCCAGCAGCCTCGGACAGGCGGATCAGCCCCAGCATTTT	CASSLGQADQPQHF
TRBV9	TRBJ2-1	-	-	TGTGCCAGCAGCGTAGTAGGGAGCGTGGAGCAGTTCTTC	CASSVVGSVEQFF
TRBV29-1	TRBJ2-5	TRBD1	-	TGCAGCGTTGAAGATCCCACCCCTGTGGGACAGCTCCAAGAGACCCAGTACTTC	CSVEDPTPVGQLQETQYF
TRBV30	TRBJ2-1	TRBD1	-	TGTGCCTTACAGGGGGCCTTCGGAATACGTGAGCAGTTCTTC	CALQGAFGIREQFF
TRBV7-9	TRBJ2-7	-	-	TGTGCCAGCAGCTTAGATTACGAGCAGTACTTC	CASSLDYEQYF
TRBV5-6	TRBJ1-3	TRBD1	-	TGTGCCAGCAGCTTGGGACAGGGCTTTAGCTCTGGAAACACCATATATTTT	CASSLGQGFSSGNTIYF
TRBV11-3	TRBJ2-5	TRBD2	-	TGTGCCAGCAGGCTAATAGCGGGAGGTGGGACCCAGTACTTC	CASRLIAGGGTQYF
TRBV19	TRBJ2-1	-	-	TGTGCCAGCAAAGGGACCCCATTAGTGGGGGACAATGAGCAGTTCTTC	CASKGTPLVGDNEQFF
TRBV5-1	TRBJ2-7	-	-	TGCGCCAGCAGCCCGGGTTCCGGGGGCTGGGGGTACGAGCAGTACTTC	CASSPGSGGWGYEQYF
TRBV7-2	TRBJ2-5	-	-	TGTGCCAGCAGCTTCCTCCAGAAAGGGGAGACCCAGTACTTC	CASSFLQKGETQYF
TRBV6-5	TRBJ2-7	-	-	TGTGCCAGCAGGAATCAGGGCGAGCAGTACTTC	CASRNQGEQYF
TRBV5-3	TRBJ2-1	-	once	TGTGACACAAAGCCCACCCCATTGGGAGATGAGCAGTTCTTC	CDTKPTPLGDEQFF
TRBV7-9	TRBJ1-2	TRBD1	-	TGTGCCAGCAGTGGTCAGGGGGCCGGCTACACCTTC	CASSGQGAGYTF
TRBV5-1	TRBJ2-1	-	-	TGCGCCAGCAGCTTGACGTTAGGAGGGGGTTACAATGAGCAGTTCTTC	CASSLTLGGGYNEQFF
TRBV5-1	TRBJ2-2	TRBD2	-	TGCGCCAGCAAGGCGGTAGCGGGAGTTTTGGGCGGGGAGCTGTTTTTT	CASKAVAGVLGGELFF
TRBV24-1	TRBJ2-1	TRBD1	-	TGTGCCACCAGTGATTCGGGGACAGGGACACGCAATGAGCAGTTCTTC	CATSDSGTGTRNEQFF
TRBV7-3	TRBJ1-1	-	-	TGTGCCAGCAGCGAGACTCAGAACACTGAAGCTTTCTTT	CASSETQNTEAFF
TRBV19	TRBJ2-2	TRBD1	once	TGTGCCAGTAGCTGGAACAGGGGCACGAACACCGGGGAGCTGTTTTTT	CASSWNRGTNTGELFF
TRBV29-1	TRBJ1-5	-	few	TGCAGCGTTGAGGAGGGTGGAGGTCAGCCCCAGCATTTT	CSVEEGGGQPQHF
TRBV5-6	TRBJ1-1	TRBD1	-	TGTGCCAGCAGCTTAGGGGACAGGGAAGACCCTGAAGCTTTCTTT	CASSLGDREDPEAFF
TRBV28	TRBJ2-7	-	-	TGTGCCAGCCGATTGCTTGGGAGTAGCGGTTACGAGCAGTACTTC	CASRLLGSSGYEQYF